This TCR beta chain was found in a study of blood T cell repertoires in COVID-19. On the study more broadly: Samples representing acute and convalescent COVID-19 were sourced from the United States, Italy and Spain. From T cells, B-cell-depleted T cells, or PBMCs came the material, which was cDNA or gDNA.

Authors' methods: Amplification with reference gene primers provided the estimates of nucleated cell counts. The repertoire was sequenced with immunoSEQ multiplex PCR; TCRdb's copy has only in-frame clones and lacks some. V, J and clone size reflect that table, while D and trimming were determined from the DNA. The data show 350,000 or so clones, 80% to 90% seen once. Trimming at V came to 4 bases and at J to 4 bases, leaving 5 bases not matched to a gene. The CDR3 is 15 residues long. The germline V gene has CDR1 MNHEY and CDR2 SVGEGT. Participants were aged about 18 to 90 years from more than 20 US areas.

The gene calls are TRBV6-2 or TRBV6-3 and TRBJ2-3, with 10 positions matching TRBD1. The clonotype was recovered from a woman in her thirties or forties with acute COVID-19. The sample was PBMCs or T cells enriched from blood (not recorded which). CDR3 protein: CASSSRDRGSDTQYF. Here the CDR3 DNA reads TGTGCCAGCAGTTCCCGGGACAGGGGATCAGATACGCAGTATTTT.